A single sample is the source of the 5 T cell receptor beta chains below, sequenced in a study of shared clonotypes between healthy human individuals. Measured with immunoSEQ multiplex PCR; TCRdb has only the in-frame clones, and not every one. The sample has about 710,000 clones, 72% seen once. Sequencing was performed on memory CD4+ T cells sorted from blood. Subset reported: CD45RA-negative fraction. The receptor source for this set is a woman in her twenties or thirties in good health.

J is TRBJ1-3 and V is TRBV19; D gene unclear. The ends were cut back, 9 bases at V and 0 bases at J, with 15 bases in the middle. CDR1 LNHDA and CDR2 SQIVND come from the germline V gene (reference sequence). The CDR3 runs 15 residues. CDR3 sequence: CASNGLSDSGNTIYF. The CDR3 nucleotides are TGTGCCAGCAATGGATTGTCGGACTCTGGAAACACCATATATTTT.

The chain is built from TRBV5-1 and TRBJ2-1; weak D call: TRBD2 (6 bases). The CDR3 runs 15 residues. Germline V gives CDR1 SGHRS, CDR2 YFSETQ. Trimming left V 10 bases short and J 7 bases short, with 24 bases between. The CDR3 is CASNRGPQGGNEQFF. CDR3 in DNA: TGCGCCTCCAACCGTGGGCCCCAAGGAGGGAATGAGCAGTTCTTC.

This clone came up once. Other nucleotide sequences in the sample specify the same CDR3. The gene calls are TRBV7-8 and TRBJ1-3; a weak D match, TRBD1 (6 bases). V lost 6 bases and J lost 4, with 13 bases in between. CDR1 is SGHVS, CDR2 FQNEAQ, per germline. The CDR3 has 14 amino acids. DNA of the CDR3: TGTGCCAGCAGTTTACAGGGAGGAGGAAACACCATATATTTT. Encoded protein: CASSLQGGGNTIYF.

CDR3 amino acids: CASSLPDLAPFF. CDR3 nucleotide sequence: TGTGCCAGTTCTTTACCGGATTTGGCCCCGTTCTTC. The V and J genes are TRBV27 and TRBJ2-1; D unclear. The germline gives CDR1 MNHEY, CDR2 SMNVEV (reference sequence). The CDR3 totals 12 residues. The V and J ends lost 9 bases and 15 bases respectively, with 21 bases between them.

The chain carries TRBV29-1 and TRBJ2-1; the D is unclear. This CDR3 spans 12 amino acids. Between the trimmed V and J ends, which lost 6 bases and 9 bases, there was a span of 15 bases. Germline-derived CDR1 and CDR2 are SQVTM and ANQGSEA. The CDR3 reads CSVRTRRGEQFF. Written as DNA, the CDR3 is TGCAGCGTACGTACAAGGCGAGGTGAGCAGTTCTTC.